One T cell receptor beta chain is described in this entry. The antigen remains unidentified. All gene names here are mouse names. Read data end 1 residue before the CDR3 end; the end is taken from the germline J gene. Germline lookup yields CDR1 KGHPV and CDR2 FQNQEV (reference sequence). This CDR3 is 13 amino acids long. Deletions cut 2 bases from V and 4 bases from J, with 6 bases between. This record comes from a study of tissue T cells after allogeneic stem cell transplantation. Study-level results: Anatomically similar tissues had similar TCR repertoires within each patient. Which tissue TCRs were alloreactive or antigen-specific was not determined. Some clones might be persisting host cells.

Some clones are missing from TCRdb's copy, which holds only in-frame ones; the method was immunoSEQ multiplex PCR. The sample lists fewer than 7,500 clones, 50% seen once, with approximately 5% in the top ten. The time point is: mouse harvest day 7 after allogeneic transplant. Mouse grafts combined 10^7 T-cell-depleted bone marrow cells with 10^6 splenic CD5+ T cells. This mouse GVHD model was MHC-mismatched B6 to BALB/c, profiled day 7 or 14. The sequenced material came from gut tissue. The TCR comes from a female BALB/c mouse given C57BL/6 T cells with graft-versus-host disease after an allogeneic hematopoietic cell transplant. The rearrangement joins TRBV26 to TRBJ2-1, with unresolved D. CDR3 in amino acids: CASSLEQYAEQFF. The part of the CDR3 DNA that was read is TGTGCCAGCAGTCTGGAGCAGTATGCTGAGCAGTTC.